A selection of T cell receptor beta chains follows, all from one sample in a study of molecular identifiers for immune sequencing clone quantification. TCRdb analysed the PCR reads with MiXCR anew, one entry per CDR3 protein. In the table there are over 85,000 distinct CDR3 sequences, approximately 25% of which are singletons. Sequenced: naive CD8+ T cells from blood, with Jurkat cell RNA spiked in. The source of these receptors is a human donor in good health. Some libraries in this study had Jurkat cell RNA spiked in. CDR3s include the opening cysteine and the closing phenylalanine or tryptophan. A D gene is named only where the DNA matches it firmly. A clone size is listed for some rows: how often the clone was seen (once, few, many), or a class if it is expanded.

size: many
V: TRBV6-5
D: TRBD1
J: TRBJ1-5
DNA: TGTGCCAGCAGTAACAGGGGGGCTCAGCCCCAGCATTTT
CDR3: CASSNRGAQPQHF

size: few
V: TRBV6-2/TRBV6-3
D: .
J: TRBJ1-5
DNA: TGTGCCAGCAGCCCCCAGGGTTTTTGGCCCCAGCATTTT
CDR3: CASSPQGFWPQHF

size: many
V: TRBV19
D: TRBD2
J: TRBJ2-5
DNA: TGTGCCAGTAACGGCGGGGGATACCAAGAGACCCAGTACTTC
CDR3: CASNGGGYQETQYF

size: once
V: TRBV12-3/TRBV12-4
D: .
J: TRBJ2-2
DNA: TGTGCCAGCAGTCTACAGTTGATGGAGCTGTTTTTT
CDR3: CASSLQLMELFF

size: .
V: TRBV6-5
D: .
J: TRBJ2-1
DNA: TGTGCCAGCAGTTACGGCAGGCCCTCCCCCGGGAATGAGCAGTTCTTC
CDR3: CASSYGRPSPGNEQFF

size: .
V: TRBV12-3/TRBV12-4
D: TRBD1
J: TRBJ1-4
DNA: TGTGCCAGCAGTTTAGCCGCTGACAGGGAATATGAAAAACTGTTTTTT
CDR3: CASSLAADREYEKLFF

size: .
V: TRBV7-9
D: .
J: TRBJ2-1
DNA: TGTGCCAGCAGCTCCCTCCCGGGAGAGTGGTCCTACAATGAGCAGTTCTTC
CDR3: CASSSLPGEWSYNEQFF

size: many
V: TRBV5-8
D: TRBD1
J: TRBJ2-7
DNA: TGTGCCAGCAGCTTGCCGGGACAGGGACCGTACGAGCAGTACTTC
CDR3: CASSLPGQGPYEQYF

size: many
V: TRBV29-1
D: TRBD2
J: TRBJ2-2
DNA: TGCAGCGTCTCCGGGACTAGCGGGGGGACCGGGGAGCTGTTTTTT
CDR3: CSVSGTSGGTGELFF

size: few
V: TRBV5-6
D: .
J: TRBJ1-1
DNA: TGTGCCAGCAGCTCGGGGGGGGGCCCTGAAGCTTTCTTT
CDR3: CASSSGGGPEAFF

size: many
V: TRBV7-9
D: .
J: TRBJ2-7
DNA: TGTGCCAGCACCCACGAAAGGGACACCACCTACGAGCAGTACTTC
CDR3: CASTHERDTTYEQYF

size: many
V: TRBV7-2
D: TRBD2
J: TRBJ2-3
DNA: TGTGCCAGCAGGGGAGGGATCGATACGCAGTATTTT
CDR3: CASRGGIDTQYF

size: .
V: TRBV5-3
D: TRBD1
J: TRBJ1-1
DNA: TGTGCCAGCAGCTGGGGGACAGGGGAGTACGCTGAAGCTTTCTTT
CDR3: CASSWGTGEYAEAFF

size: many
V: TRBV13
D: .
J: TRBJ2-7
DNA: TGTGCCAGCAGCCCAGGAGAAAGCTCCTACGAGCAGTACTTC
CDR3: CASSPGESSYEQYF

size: many
V: TRBV4-3
D: .
J: TRBJ2-7
DNA: TGCGCCAGCAGCCAAGATACGGAGATTAGCTCCTACGAGCAGTACTTC
CDR3: CASSQDTEISSYEQYF

size: few
V: TRBV27
D: .
J: TRBJ2-7
DNA: TGTGCCAGCAGTTTATCGATCGGGCTAGCCAGGTACGAGCAGTACTTC
CDR3: CASSLSIGLARYEQYF

size: many
V: TRBV2
D: .
J: TRBJ2-3
DNA: TGTGCCAGCAGTGAACGCGCCGGTAGAAACACAGATACGCAGTATTTT
CDR3: CASSERAGRNTDTQYF

size: many
V: TRBV20-1
D: .
J: TRBJ2-7
DNA: TGCAGTGCTAGTGGGACGGAGAGCTCCTACGAGCAGTACTTC
CDR3: CSASGTESSYEQYF

size: many
V: TRBV7-9
D: .
J: TRBJ2-3
DNA: TGTGCCAGCAGCTCTCATTTAGATACGCAGTATTTT
CDR3: CASSSHLDTQYF

size: many
V: TRBV29-1
D: .
J: TRBJ1-1
DNA: TGCAGCGTTCTCCGAGGCGGCACTGAAGCTTTCTTT
CDR3: CSVLRGGTEAFF

size: many
V: TRBV4-1
D: .
J: TRBJ2-3
DNA: TGCGCCAGCAGCCAATCGTGGGCAGATACGCAGTATTTT
CDR3: CASSQSWADTQYF

size: few
V: TRBV20-1
D: TRBD1
J: TRBJ1-2
DNA: TGCAGTGCTGGAGACAGGGTCAATGGCTACACCTTC
CDR3: CSAGDRVNGYTF

size: .
V: TRBV7-9
D: .
J: TRBJ2-7
DNA: TGTGCCAGCAGCTTCGGGCCCAAGGGTCCATACGAGCAGTACTTC
CDR3: CASSFGPKGPYEQYF

size: .
V: TRBV13
D: .
J: TRBJ2-7
DNA: TGTGCCAGCAGCACACAACAAAATAGACAGGAGGACGAGCAGTACTTC
CDR3: CASSTQQNRQEDEQYF

size: .
V: TRBV28
D: .
J: TRBJ2-1
DNA: TGTGTCAGCAGTCCATTAGCGGTTTTCTACAGTGAGCAGTTCTTC
CDR3: CVSSPLAVFYSEQFF

size: many
V: TRBV7-9
D: .
J: TRBJ1-6
DNA: TGTGCCAGCGGAGGAGGGCCGGCTTCACCCCTCCACTTT
CDR3: CASGGGPASPLHF